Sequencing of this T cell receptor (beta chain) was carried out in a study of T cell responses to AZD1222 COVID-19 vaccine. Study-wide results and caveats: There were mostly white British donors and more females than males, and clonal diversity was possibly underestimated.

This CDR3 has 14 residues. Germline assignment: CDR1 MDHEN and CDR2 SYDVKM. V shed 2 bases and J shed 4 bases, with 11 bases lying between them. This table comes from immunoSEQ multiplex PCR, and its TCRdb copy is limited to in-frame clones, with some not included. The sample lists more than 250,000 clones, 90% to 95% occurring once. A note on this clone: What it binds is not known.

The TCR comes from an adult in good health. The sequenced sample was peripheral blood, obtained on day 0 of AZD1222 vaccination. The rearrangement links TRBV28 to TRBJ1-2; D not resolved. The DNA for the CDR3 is TGTGCCAGCAGTTTACAGCCCTCTTTCTATGGCTACACCTTC. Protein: CASSLQPSFYGYTF.